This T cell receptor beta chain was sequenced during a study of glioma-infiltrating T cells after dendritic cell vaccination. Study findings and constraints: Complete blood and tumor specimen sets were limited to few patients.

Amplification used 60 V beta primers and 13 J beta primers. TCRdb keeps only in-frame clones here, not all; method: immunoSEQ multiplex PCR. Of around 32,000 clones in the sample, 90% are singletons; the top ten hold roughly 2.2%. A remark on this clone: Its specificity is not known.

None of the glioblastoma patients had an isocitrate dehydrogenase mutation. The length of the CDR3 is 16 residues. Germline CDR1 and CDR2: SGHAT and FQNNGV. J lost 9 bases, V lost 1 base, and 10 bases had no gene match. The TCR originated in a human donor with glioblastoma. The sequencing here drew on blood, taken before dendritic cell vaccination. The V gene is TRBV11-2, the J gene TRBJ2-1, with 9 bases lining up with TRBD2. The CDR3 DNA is TGTGCCAGCAGCTTAGGGCGCGGGGGGGCCAGGAGTGAGCAGTTCTTC. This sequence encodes CASSLGRGGARSEQFF. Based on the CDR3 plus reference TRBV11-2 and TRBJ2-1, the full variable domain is EAGVAQSPRYKIIEKRQSVAFWCNPISGHATLYWYQQILGQGPKLLIQFQNNGVVDDSQLPKDRFSAERLKGVDSTLKIQPAKLEDSAVYLCASSLGRGGARSEQFFGPGTRLTVL.